Presented here are 6 T cell receptor beta chains from one specimen sequenced in a study of OX40 agonist ivuxolimab in advanced cancers. Sequenced by immunoSEQ multiplex PCR; TCRdb stores in-frame clones only, minus some. In the table there are fewer than 65,000 clones, roughly 90% of which are singletons. Sequenced here: CD4+ or CD8+ T cells sorted from blood, sampled in a trial of the OX40 agonist ivuxolimab. The receptors were sampled from an adult with an advanced solid tumor such as melanoma, head and neck, liver or kidney cancer.

J is TRBJ1-2 and V is TRBV13; the match to TRBD1 covers 7 bases. This CDR3 contains 15 residues. Trimming took 5 bases from V and 1 from J; bases not matched to a gene: 7. Germline V gene sequence: CDR1 PRHDT, CDR2 FYEKMQ (reference sequence). The chain's CDR3 is CASSLQGNSNYGYTF. For the CDR3, the DNA is TGTGCCAGCAGCCTACAGGGGAATAGTAACTATGGCTACACCTTC.

J is TRBJ1-3 and V is TRBV10-3; tentatively, D is TRBD1 (5 bases). The V gene's germline CDR1 is ENHRY and CDR2 SYGVKD. Trimming pared 10 bases from V and 0 bases from J, leaving 10 bases between. The CDR3 spans 13 residues. CDR3 nucleotides: TGTGCCACCCGGGACGGCTCTGGAAACACCATATATTTT. Residues: CATRDGSGNTIYF.

The rearrangement uses TRBV6-6 and TRBJ2-2; tentative D call: TRBD2 (6 bases). Trimming cost V 6 bases and J 4 bases, with 15 bases left between them. The CDR3 length is 15 residues. Germline CDR1 MNHNY, CDR2 SVGAGI (reference sequence). The CDR3 is CASSEIVRGTGELFF. DNA of the CDR3: TGTGCCAGCAGCGAAATTGTGCGGGGCACCGGGGAGCTGTTTTTT.

The gene calls are TRBV27 and TRBJ2-2, with 10 bases matching TRBD1. J lost 0 bases, V lost 4 bases, and 5 bases had no gene match. In germline, CDR1 is MNHEY, CDR2 SMNVEV (reference sequence). The CDR3 spans 17 residues. CDR3 region: CASSSPGQGPNTGELFF. CDR3 bases: TGTGCCAGCAGTTCCCCGGGACAGGGGCCGAACACCGGGGAGCTGTTTTTT.

The rearrangement links TRBV11-2 to TRBJ2-7; possible D gene TRBD1, 6 bases. CDR3 length: 13 residues. V was clipped by 2 bases and J by 5 bases, with 10 bases between them. CDR1 is SGHAT, CDR2 FQNNGV, per germline. In nucleotides, the CDR3 is TGTGCCAGCAGCTTACTGGGGGCTGACGAGCAGTACTTC. This encodes CASSLLGADEQYF.

Only one count was recorded for this clone. This chain's CDR3 is CASSPSGGNQETQYF. The DNA of the CDR3 is TGTGCCAGCAGTCCCAGCGGGGGGAACCAAGAGACCCAGTACTTC. The chain has TRBV6-5 and TRBJ2-5, with TRBD2 matching 9 bases. In germline, CDR1 is MNHEY, CDR2 SVGAGI. The V and J ends lost 5 bases and 0 bases, in that order; junction bases with no gene match: 4. The CDR3 extends over 15 amino acids.